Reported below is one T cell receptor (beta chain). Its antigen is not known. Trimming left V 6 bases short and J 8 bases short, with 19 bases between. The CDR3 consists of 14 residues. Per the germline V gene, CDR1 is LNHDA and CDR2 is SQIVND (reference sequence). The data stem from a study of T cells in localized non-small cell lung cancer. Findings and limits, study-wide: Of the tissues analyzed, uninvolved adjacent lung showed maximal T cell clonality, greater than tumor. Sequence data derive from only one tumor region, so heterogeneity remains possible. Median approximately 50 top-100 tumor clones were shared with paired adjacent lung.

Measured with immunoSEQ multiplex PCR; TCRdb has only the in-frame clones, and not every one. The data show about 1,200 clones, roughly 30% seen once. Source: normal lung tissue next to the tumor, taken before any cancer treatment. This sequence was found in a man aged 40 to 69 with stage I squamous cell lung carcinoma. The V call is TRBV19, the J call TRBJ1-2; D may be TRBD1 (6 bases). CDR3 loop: CASSLAGPGGGYTF. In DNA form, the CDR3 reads TGTGCCAGTAGCCTCGCCGGACCTGGGGGCGGCTACACCTTC.